The 7 T cell receptor beta chains given below trace back to one sample, sequenced in a study of CD8 T cells in ankylosing spondylitis. Study-level points and caveats: Among TCR beta sequences, a motif of 7 to 9 highly homologous variants appeared characteristic of ankylosing spondylitis blood.

No antigen is known for these receptors. Each CDR3 protein is one row after TCRdb ran MiXCR on the 5' RACE reads. The repertoire holds roughly 700,000 distinct CDR3 sequences, with around 20% as singletons. Sample: blood, either unsorted or a sorted T cell fraction (not recorded which). The receptors derive from a male donor with ankylosing spondylitis.

The chain links TRBV6-5 to TRBJ2-7; TRBD1 matches at 8 bases. The V and J ends lost 0 bases and 6 bases, in that order; junction bases with no gene match: 4. Germline CDR1 is MNHEY and CDR2 is SVGAGI. The CDR3 runs 14 residues. CDR3 protein: CASSYSQGAGEQYF. In nucleotides, the CDR3 is TGTGCCAGCAGTTACTCCCAGGGGGCAGGCGAGCAGTACTTC.

This clonotype appeared many times. The chain combines TRBV12-3 or TRBV12-4 with TRBJ1-1; D uncertain. V dropped 5 bases and J dropped 1 base, with 11 bases sitting between them. This CDR3 spans 14 amino acids. The CDR3 reads CASSARGENTEAFF. The CDR3 DNA follows: TGTGCCAGCAGTGCCCGCGGGGAGAACACTGAAGCTTTCTTT.

V usage is TRBV20-1 and J usage is TRBJ1-1, with D unclear. This CDR3 spans 13 amino acids. Trimming cost V 1 base and J 6 bases, with 12 bases left between them. CDR1 and CDR2 (germline): DFQATT, SNEGSKA (reference sequence). This chain's CDR3 is CSARGVSVAEAFF. DNA of the CDR3: TGCAGTGCTAGAGGGGTTTCTGTAGCTGAAGCTTTCTTT.

This clonotype was seen a few times. The V gene is TRBV4-3, the J gene TRBJ2-5; possible D gene TRBD2, 6 bases. The V end was cut by 11 bases, the J end by 2 bases, with 21 bases between. The CDR3 spans 15 residues. Germline V CDR1 and CDR2: LGHNA, YSLEER. The DNA for the CDR3 is TGCGCCCCCACAATCCAGCGGGCGAGACAAGAGACCCAGTACTTC. Protein sequence: CAPTIQRARQETQYF.

The chain is built from TRBV27 and TRBJ1-3; 7 bases match TRBD1. The CDR3 spans 16 residues. Losses at the gene ends were 6 bases for V and 4 bases for J; bases not matched to a gene: 12. From germline, CDR1 is MNHEY and CDR2 SMNVEV (reference sequence). The CDR3 DNA reads TGTGCCAGCAGCAAGGGGGCCTATGAGGGAGGAAACACCATATATTTT. Its protein product is CASSKGAYEGGNTIYF.

This clonotype appeared a few times. The gene calls are TRBV12-3 or TRBV12-4 and TRBJ2-3; TRBD2 matches 9 bases. V was pared by 3 bases and J by 5 bases, with 6 bases of the junction left unmatched. This CDR3 has 15 residues. The CDR3 spells CASSFGLAGEDTQYF. The CDR3 DNA reads as TGTGCCAGCAGTTTCGGTTTAGCGGGGGAAGATACGCAGTATTTT.

Concerning this clonotype: At one of its ends the junction is not consistent with the germline gene, which may arise from a read error. The rearrangement joins TRBV5-1 to TRBJ1-3; 7 bases are a match to TRBD1. From germline, CDR1 is SGHRS and CDR2 YFSETQ. The CDR3 has 15 residues. The CDR3 DNA reads as TGCGCCAGCAGCCCGACCGGGACAGCTGGAAACGCCATATATTTT. Translated, it gives CASSPTGTAGNAIYF.